This T cell receptor beta chain is from a study of cytomegalovirus exposure and HLA in healthy donors. Study-level results: In vitro assays verified that three CMV-associated chains recognized CMV antigens specifically. A list of approximately 160 TCR beta chains associated with cytomegalovirus was given. In a later analysis, V- and J-gene trimming of beta chains associated with a DCLRE1C missense variant, replicated independently.

J lost 8 bases, V lost 5 bases, and 5 bases had no gene match. The CDR3 extends over 12 amino acids. Looked up from germline, CDR1 is MDHEN and CDR2 is SYDVKM. PCR used 60 Vbeta primers and 13 Jbeta primers. Profiled with immunoSEQ multiplex PCR; TCRdb holds only in-frame clones, not every one. The sample shows under 200,000 clones, approximately 80% of them seen only once. As to this clone: The antigen is not known.

Material: PBMCs. The V gene is TRBV28, the J gene TRBJ1-2, with 7 bases identical to TRBD1. This TCR was recovered from a woman in her fifties or sixties in good health and CMV-seronegative. In nucleotides, the CDR3 is TGTGCCAGCAGTGCCGACAGGGTCGGCTACACCTTC. Amino acids: CASSADRVGYTF.